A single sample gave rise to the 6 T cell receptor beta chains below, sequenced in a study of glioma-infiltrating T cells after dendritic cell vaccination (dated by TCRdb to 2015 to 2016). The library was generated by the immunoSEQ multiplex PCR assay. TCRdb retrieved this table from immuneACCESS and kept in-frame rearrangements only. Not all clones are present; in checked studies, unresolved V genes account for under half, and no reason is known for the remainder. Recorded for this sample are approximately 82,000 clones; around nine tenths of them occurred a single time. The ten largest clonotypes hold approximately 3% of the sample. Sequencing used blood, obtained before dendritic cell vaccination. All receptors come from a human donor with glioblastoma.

The CDR3 protein is CASSPVTSNVNYGYTF. DNA of the CDR3: TGCGCCAGCAGCCCGGTTACCTCCAACGTTAACTATGGCTACACCTTC. The V call is TRBV5-1, the J call TRBJ1-2; D remains unclear. The CDR3 runs to 16 residues. Germline V gives CDR1 SGHRS, CDR2 YFSETQ. V was clipped by 4 bases and J by 1 base, with 17 bases between them.

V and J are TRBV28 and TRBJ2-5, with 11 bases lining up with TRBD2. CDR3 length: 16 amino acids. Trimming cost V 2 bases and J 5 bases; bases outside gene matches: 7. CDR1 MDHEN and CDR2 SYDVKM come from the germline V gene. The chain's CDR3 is CASSLGVAGGPETQYF. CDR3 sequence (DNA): TGTGCCAGCAGTTTAGGGGTAGCGGGAGGGCCTGAGACCCAGTACTTC.

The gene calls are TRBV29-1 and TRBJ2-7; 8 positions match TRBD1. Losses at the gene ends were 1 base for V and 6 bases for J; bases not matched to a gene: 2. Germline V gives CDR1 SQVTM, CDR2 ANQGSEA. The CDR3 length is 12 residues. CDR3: CSVEGQGAEQYF. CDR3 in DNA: TGCAGCGTTGAAGGGCAGGGGGCCGAGCAGTACTTC.

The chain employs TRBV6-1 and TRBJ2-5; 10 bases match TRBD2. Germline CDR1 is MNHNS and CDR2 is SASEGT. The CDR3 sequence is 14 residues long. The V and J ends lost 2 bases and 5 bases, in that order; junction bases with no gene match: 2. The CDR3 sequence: CASSELAGVETQYF. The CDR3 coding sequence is TGTGCCAGCAGTGAACTAGCGGGAGTCGAGACCCAGTACTTC.

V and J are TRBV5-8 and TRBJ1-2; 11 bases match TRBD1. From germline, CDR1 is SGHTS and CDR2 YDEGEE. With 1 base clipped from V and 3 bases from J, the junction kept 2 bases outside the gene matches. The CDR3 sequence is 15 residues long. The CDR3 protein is CASSLPGQGDYGYTF. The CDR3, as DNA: TGTGCCAGCAGCTTGCCGGGACAGGGGGACTATGGCTACACCTTC.

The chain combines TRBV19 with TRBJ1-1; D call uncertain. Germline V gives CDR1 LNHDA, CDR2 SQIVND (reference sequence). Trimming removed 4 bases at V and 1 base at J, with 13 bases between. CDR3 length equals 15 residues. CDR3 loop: CASSTRGVTNTEAFF. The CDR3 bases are TGTGCCAGTAGTACCCGGGGAGTTACGAACACTGAAGCTTTCTTT.